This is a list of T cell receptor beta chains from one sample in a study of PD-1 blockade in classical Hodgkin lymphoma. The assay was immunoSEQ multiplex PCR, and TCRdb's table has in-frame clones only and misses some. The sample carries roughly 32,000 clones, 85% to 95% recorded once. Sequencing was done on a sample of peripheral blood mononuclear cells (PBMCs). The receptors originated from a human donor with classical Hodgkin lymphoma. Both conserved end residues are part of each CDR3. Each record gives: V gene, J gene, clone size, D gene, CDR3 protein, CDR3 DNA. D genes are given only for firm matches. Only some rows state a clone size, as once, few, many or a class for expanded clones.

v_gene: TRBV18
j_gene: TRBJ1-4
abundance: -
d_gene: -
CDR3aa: CASSPPGGTNEKLFF
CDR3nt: TGTGCCAGCTCACCACCGGGGGGAACTAATGAAAAACTGTTTTTT

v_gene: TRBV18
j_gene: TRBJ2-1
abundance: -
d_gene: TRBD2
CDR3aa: CASSPPGFSGSQYNEQFF
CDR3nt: TGTGCCAGCTCACCACCGGGGTTTAGCGGGAGTCAGTACAATGAGCAGTTCTTC

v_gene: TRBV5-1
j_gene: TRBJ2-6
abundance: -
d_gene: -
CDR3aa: CASSLGTAGANVLTF
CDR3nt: TGCGCCAGCAGCTTGGGGACAGCTGGGGCCAACGTCCTGACTTTC

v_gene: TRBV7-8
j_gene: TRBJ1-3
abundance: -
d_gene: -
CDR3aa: CASSQTVSGNTIYF
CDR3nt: TGTGCCAGCAGCCAAACAGTCTCTGGAAACACCATATATTTT

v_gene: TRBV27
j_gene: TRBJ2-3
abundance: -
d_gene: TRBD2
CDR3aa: CASSILAGDPADTQYF
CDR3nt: TGTGCCAGCAGCATCCTAGCGGGGGACCCGGCAGATACGCAGTATTTT

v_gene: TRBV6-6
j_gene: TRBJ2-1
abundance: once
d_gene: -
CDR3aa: CASSYSLSSYNEQFF
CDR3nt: TGTGCCAGCAGTTACTCACTGAGCTCCTACAATGAGCAGTTCTTC

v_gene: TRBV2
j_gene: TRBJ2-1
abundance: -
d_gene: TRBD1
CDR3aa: CARTGNEENEQFF
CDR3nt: TGTGCCAGGACAGGGAATGAGGAAAATGAGCAGTTCTTC

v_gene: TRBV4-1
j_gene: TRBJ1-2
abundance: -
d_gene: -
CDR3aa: CASSPEEGYNYGYTF
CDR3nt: TGCGCCAGCAGCCCCGAGGAAGGTTATAACTATGGCTACACCTTC

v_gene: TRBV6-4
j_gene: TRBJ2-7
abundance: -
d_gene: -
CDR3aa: CASSDSLRQSYEQYF
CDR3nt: TGTGCCAGCAGTGACTCGTTACGGCAGTCCTACGAGCAGTACTTC

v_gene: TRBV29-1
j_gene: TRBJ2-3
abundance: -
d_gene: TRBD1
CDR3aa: CSVEQDRVSDTQYF
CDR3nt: TGCAGCGTTGAACAGGACAGGGTTTCGGATACGCAGTATTTT

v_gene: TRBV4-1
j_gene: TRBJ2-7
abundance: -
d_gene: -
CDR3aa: CASSQRYPSYEQYF
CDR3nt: TGCGCCAGCAGCCAGAGGTACCCTTCCTACGAGCAGTACTTC

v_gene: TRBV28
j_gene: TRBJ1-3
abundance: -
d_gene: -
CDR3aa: CASSFGPSGNTIYF
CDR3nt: TGTGCCAGCAGTTTCGGACCTTCTGGAAACACCATATATTTT

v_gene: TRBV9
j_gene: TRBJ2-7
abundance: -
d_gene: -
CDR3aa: CASPGDMSYEQYF
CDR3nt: TGTGCCAGCCCAGGGGACATGAGCTACGAGCAGTACTTC

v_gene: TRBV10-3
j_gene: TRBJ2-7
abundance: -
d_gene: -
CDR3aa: CAISGGGVTEEEQYF
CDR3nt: TGTGCCATCAGTGGCGGCGGAGTTACGGAAGAAGAGCAGTACTTC

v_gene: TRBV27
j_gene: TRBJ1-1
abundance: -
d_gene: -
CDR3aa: CASSSSRGVRGAFF
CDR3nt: -

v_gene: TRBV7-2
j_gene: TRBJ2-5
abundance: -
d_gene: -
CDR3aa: CASSLDRETQYF
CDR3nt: TGTGCCAGCAGCTTAGATCGGGAGACCCAGTACTTC

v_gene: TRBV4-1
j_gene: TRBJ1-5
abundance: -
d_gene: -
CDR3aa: CASSQGGLKGNQPQHF
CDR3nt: TGCGCCAGCAGCCAAGGAGGGTTGAAGGGGAATCAGCCCCAGCATTTT

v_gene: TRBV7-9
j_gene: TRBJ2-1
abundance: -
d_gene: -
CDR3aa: CASSWTNNEQFF
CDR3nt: TGTGCCAGCAGCTGGACTAACAATGAGCAGTTCTTC

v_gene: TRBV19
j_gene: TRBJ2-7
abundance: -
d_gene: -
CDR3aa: CASSPDGTGSYEQYF
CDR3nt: TGTGCCAGTAGCCCCGATGGGACGGGGTCCTACGAGCAGTACTTC

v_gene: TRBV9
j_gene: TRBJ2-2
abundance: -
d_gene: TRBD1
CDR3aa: CASSVRDSLGELFF
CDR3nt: TGTGCCAGCAGCGTCCGGGACAGCCTCGGGGAGCTGTTTTTT

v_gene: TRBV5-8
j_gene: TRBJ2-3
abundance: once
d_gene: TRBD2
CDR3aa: CASPDGLAASPARADTQYF
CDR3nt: TGTGCCAGCCCCGATGGACTAGCAGCTTCCCCGGCGCGGGCAGATACGCAGTATTTT

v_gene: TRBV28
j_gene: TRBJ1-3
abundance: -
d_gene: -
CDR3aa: CASSSQGFSSGNTIYF
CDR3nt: TGTGCCAGCAGTTCCCAGGGCTTTAGCTCTGGAAACACCATATATTTT

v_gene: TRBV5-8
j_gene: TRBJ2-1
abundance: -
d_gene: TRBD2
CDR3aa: CASTGLADNEQFF
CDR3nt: TGTGCCAGCACTGGACTAGCGGACAATGAGCAGTTCTTC

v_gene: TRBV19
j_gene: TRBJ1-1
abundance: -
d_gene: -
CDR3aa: CASSFDRGAFF
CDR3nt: TGTGCCAGTAGTTTCGACCGTGGAGCTTTCTTT

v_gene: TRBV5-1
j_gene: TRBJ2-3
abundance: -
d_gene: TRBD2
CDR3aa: CASSLGSGRSTDTQYF
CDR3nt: TGCGCCAGCAGCTTGGGCAGCGGGAGGAGCACAGATACGCAGTATTTT

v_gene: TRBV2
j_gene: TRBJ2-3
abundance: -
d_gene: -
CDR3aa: CASSEGDTQYF
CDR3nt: TGTGCCAGCAGTGAAGGAGATACGCAGTATTTT

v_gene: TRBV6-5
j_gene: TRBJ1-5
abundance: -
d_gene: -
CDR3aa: CASSYGRAQPQHF
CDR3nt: TGTGCCAGCAGTTACGGTAGGGCTCAGCCCCAGCATTTT

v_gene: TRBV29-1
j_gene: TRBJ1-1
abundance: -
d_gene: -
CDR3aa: CSVGGALTWGVNTEAFF
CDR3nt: TGCAGCGTTGGGGGCGCGTTGACCTGGGGGGTTAACACTGAAGCTTTCTTT

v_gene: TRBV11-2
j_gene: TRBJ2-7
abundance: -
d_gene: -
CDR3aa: CASSLSLSYEQYF
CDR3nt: TGTGCCAGCAGCTTATCTCTGAGCTACGAGCAGTACTTC

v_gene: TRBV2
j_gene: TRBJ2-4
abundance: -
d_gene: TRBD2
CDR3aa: CASRAIGGGEDIQYF
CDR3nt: TGTGCCAGCAGGGCGATTGGGGGGGGTGAGGACATTCAGTACTTC

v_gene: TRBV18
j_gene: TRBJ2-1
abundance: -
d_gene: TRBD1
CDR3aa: CASLDRVNDNEQFF
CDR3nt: TGTGCCAGCTTGGACAGGGTAAACGACAATGAGCAGTTCTTC

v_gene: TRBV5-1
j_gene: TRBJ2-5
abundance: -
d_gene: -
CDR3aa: CASRPRVDAETQYF
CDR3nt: TGCGCCAGCAGGCCCCGTGTGGACGCGGAGACCCAGTACTTC

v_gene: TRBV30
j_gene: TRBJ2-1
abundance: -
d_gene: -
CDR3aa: CAWRSWAGWNEQFF
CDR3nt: TGTGCCTGGCGGTCATGGGCAGGGTGGAATGAGCAGTTCTTC

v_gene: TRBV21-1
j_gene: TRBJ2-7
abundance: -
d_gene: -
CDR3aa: CASSFRTSGSWEQYF
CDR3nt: TGTGCCAGCAGCTTTCGGACTAGCGGGAGCTGGGAGCAGTACTTC

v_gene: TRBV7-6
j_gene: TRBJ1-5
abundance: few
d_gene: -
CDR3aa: CASSLGTSLNQPQHF
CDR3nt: TGTGCCAGCAGCTTAGGGACATCCTTAAATCAGCCCCAGCATTTT

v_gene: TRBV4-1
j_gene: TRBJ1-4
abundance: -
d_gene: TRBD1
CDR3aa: CASSPISDRGQSNEKLFF
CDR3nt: TGCGCCAGCAGCCCAATCTCGGACAGGGGGCAGAGTAATGAAAAACTGTTTTTT

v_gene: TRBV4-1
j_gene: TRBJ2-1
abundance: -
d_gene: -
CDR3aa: CASSKVRVDSYNEQFF
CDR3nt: TGCGCCAGCAGCAAAGTAAGGGTAGACTCCTACAATGAGCAGTTCTTC

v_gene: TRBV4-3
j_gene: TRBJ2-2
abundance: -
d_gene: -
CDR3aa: CASSLAATENTGELFF
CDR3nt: TGCGCCAGCAGCCTGGCCGCGACCGAGAACACCGGGGAGCTGTTTTTT

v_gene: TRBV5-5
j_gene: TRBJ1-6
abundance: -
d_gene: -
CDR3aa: CASSLLDNSPLHF
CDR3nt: TGTGCCAGCAGCTTGTTAGATAATTCACCCCTCCACTTT

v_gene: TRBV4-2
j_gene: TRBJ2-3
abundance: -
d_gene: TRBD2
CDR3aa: CASSQDFSGSPTDTQYF
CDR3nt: TGTGCCAGCAGCCAAGATTTTAGCGGGAGCCCCACAGATACGCAGTATTTT

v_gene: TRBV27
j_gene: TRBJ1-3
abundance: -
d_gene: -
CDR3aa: CASSLWAGNTIYF
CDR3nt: TGTGCCAGCAGTTTATGGGCCGGAAACACCATATATTTT

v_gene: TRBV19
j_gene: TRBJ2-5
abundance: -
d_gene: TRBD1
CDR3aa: CASSNRGTVQETQYF
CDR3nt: TGTGCCAGTAGTAACAGAGGGACAGTTCAAGAGACCCAGTACTTC

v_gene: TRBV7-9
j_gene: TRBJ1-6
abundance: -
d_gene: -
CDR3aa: CASSDNLNSPLHF
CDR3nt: TGTGCCAGCAGCGACAACCTAAATTCACCCCTCCACTTT

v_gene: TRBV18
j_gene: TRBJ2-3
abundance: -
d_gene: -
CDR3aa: CASSPRGDTQYF
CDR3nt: TGTGCCAGCTCACCAAGGGGGGATACGCAGTATTTT

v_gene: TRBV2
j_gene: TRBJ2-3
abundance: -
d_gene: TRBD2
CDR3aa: CASSARTSGMDTQYF
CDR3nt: TGTGCCAGCAGTGCCCGGACTAGCGGGATGGATACGCAGTATTTT

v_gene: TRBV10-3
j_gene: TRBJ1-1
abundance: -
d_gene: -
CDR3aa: CAISDAGGEAFF
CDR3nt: TGTGCCATCAGTGACGCTGGTGGTGAAGCTTTCTTT

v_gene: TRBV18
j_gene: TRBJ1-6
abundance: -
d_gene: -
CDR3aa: CASSPTPAGRGTNSPLHF
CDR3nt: TGTGCCAGCTCACCAACCCCTGCCGGGAGAGGTACTAATTCACCCCTCCACTTT

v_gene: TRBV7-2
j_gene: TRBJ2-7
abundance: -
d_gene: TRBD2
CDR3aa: CASSPRALAGGGEQYF
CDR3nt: TGTGCCAGCAGCCCGAGGGCGCTAGCGGGAGGAGGCGAGCAGTACTTC

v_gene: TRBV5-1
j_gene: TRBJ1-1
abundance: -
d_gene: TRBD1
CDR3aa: CASSLPSGTATEAFF
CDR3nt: TGCGCCAGCAGTTTACCAAGCGGGACAGCCACTGAAGCTTTCTTT

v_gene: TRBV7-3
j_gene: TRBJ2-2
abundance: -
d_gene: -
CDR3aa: CASSWAGPTGELFF
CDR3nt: TGTGCCAGCAGTTGGGCAGGGCCCACCGGGGAGCTGTTTTTT

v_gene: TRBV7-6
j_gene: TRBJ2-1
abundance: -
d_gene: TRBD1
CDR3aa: CASSLGAGTGYTKDNEQFF
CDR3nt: TGTGCCAGCAGCTTAGGAGCCGGGACAGGATATACAAAGGACAATGAGCAGTTCTTC

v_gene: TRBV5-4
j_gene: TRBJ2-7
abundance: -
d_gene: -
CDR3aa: CASSLTGLSYEQYF
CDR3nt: TGTGCCAGCAGCTTGACAGGGCTCTCCTACGAGCAGTACTTC

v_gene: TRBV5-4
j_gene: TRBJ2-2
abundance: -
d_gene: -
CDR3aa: CASHKRASNTGELFF
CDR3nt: TGTGCCAGCCACAAAAGGGCGTCGAACACCGGGGAGCTGTTTTTT

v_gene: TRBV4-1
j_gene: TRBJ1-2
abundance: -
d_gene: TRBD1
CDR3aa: CASSQAGTGGGYTF
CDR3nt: TGCGCCAGCAGCCAAGCCGGGACAGGGGGTGGCTACACCTTC